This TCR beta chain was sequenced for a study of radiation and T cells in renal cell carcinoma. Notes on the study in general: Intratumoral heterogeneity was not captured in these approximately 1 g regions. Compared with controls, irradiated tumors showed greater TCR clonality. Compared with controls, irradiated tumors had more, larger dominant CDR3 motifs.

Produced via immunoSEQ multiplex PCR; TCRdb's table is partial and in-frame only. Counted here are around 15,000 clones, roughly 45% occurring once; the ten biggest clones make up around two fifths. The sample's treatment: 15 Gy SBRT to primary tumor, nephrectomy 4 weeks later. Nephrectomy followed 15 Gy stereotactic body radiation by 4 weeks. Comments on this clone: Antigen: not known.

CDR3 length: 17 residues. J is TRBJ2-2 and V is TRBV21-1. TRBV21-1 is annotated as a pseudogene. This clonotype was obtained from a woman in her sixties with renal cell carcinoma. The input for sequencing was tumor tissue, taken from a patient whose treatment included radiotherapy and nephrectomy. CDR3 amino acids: CASSKVLGGKGTGELFF. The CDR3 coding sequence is TGTGCCAGCAGCAAAGTATTGGGGGGCAAAGGGACCGGGGAGCTGTTTTTT.